What follows are 29 T cell receptor beta chains derived from one specimen sequenced in a study of regulatory T cells in long-lasting Graves disease. Stated time point: persistent/refractory GD, antithyroid drugs over 5 years with positive TRAb. PBMCs were the source of the RNA used for TCR sequencing. Arm-PCR of CDR3 regions and iRepertoire HTBI primers were used to build TCR beta libraries. TCRdb re-called the multiplex PCR reads with MiXCR, one entry per CDR3 protein. The table shows 420,000 or so distinct CDR3 sequences, with around a quarter occurring only once. The source was peripheral blood mononuclear cells (PBMCs), collected when the disease was refractory, from a patient treated with antithyroid drugs. Source of these receptors: a female donor with Graves disease.

This clonotype was seen a few times. A much larger clone lies a single base off, so this may be a read error. The CDR3 sequence is CASANNYGCTF. The CDR3 nucleotides are TGTGCCAGCGCTAATAACTATGGCTGCACCTTC. The rearrangement uses TRBV6-1 and TRBJ1-2; D gene uncertain. The CDR3 extends over 11 amino acids. Per germline, CDR1 MNHNS and CDR2 SASEGT.

The rearrangement uses TRBV20-1 and TRBJ2-7; 8 nucleotides align to TRBD1. V shed 6 bases and J 3 bases; nucleotides not matched to a gene: 13. Germline V gene sequence: CDR1 DFQATT, CDR2 SNEGSKA (reference sequence). This CDR3 is 15 amino acids long. The CDR3: CSANIPGGAVYEQYF. The DNA of the CDR3 is TGCAGTGCGAACATTCCAGGGGGCGCGGTCTACGAGCAGTACTTC.

In this sample, this clonotype turned up many times. The chain is built from TRBV27 and TRBJ2-7, with D possibly matching TRBD2 (5 bases). The germline gives CDR1 MNHEY, CDR2 SMNVEV (reference sequence). The CDR3 runs 14 residues. V was trimmed by 0 bases and J by 0 bases, leaving 6 bases between them. CDR3 amino acids: CASSLSLASYEQYF. The CDR3 DNA follows: TGTGCCAGCAGTTTATCCCTAGCCTCCTACGAGCAGTACTTC.

Regarding this clonotype: Likely a read error: the CDR3 ends without its conserved phenylalanine or tryptophan. The chain carries TRBV29-1 and TRBJ1-1; TRBD1 is a possible D gene (5 bases). This CDR3 comprises 13 residues. Trimming pared 4 bases from V and 3 bases from J, leaving 12 bases between. Germline V gene data show CDR1 as SQVTM and CDR2 as ANQGSEA. In DNA form, the CDR3 reads TGCAGCGTTGTAGGAGGGGAGTACACTGAAGCTTTCCTT. This sequence encodes CSVVGGEYTEAFL.

The gene calls are TRBV7-2 and TRBJ2-1, with TRBD1 matching 8 bases. CDR1 is SGHTA, CDR2 FQGNSA, per germline. Losses at the gene ends were 3 bases for V and 7 bases for J; bases not matched to a gene: 14. The CDR3 loop spans 17 amino acids. CDR3 sequence (DNA): TGTGCCAGCAGCTTGGGGATAGGTAGGACAGGGATGAATGAGCAGTTCTTC. Residues: CASSLGIGRTGMNEQFF.

A few counts support this clonotype. This chain uses TRBV5-1 with TRBJ2-1, with 10 bases matching TRBD2. Germline V CDR1 and CDR2: SGHRS, YFSETQ. This CDR3 is 15 amino acids long. After removal of 2 bases from V and 6 bases from J, the junction contained 5 bases not matched to a gene. The CDR3 here is CASSFLAGVVNEQFF. The CDR3 nucleotides read TGCGCCAGCAGCTTCCTAGCGGGAGTAGTCAATGAGCAGTTCTTC. Full variable domain (remainder filled in from reference TRBV5-1 and TRBJ2-1): KAGVTQTPRYLIKTRGQQVTLSCSPISGHRSVSWYQQTPGQGLQFLFEYFSETQRNKGNFPGRFSGRQFSNSRSEMNVSTLELGDSALYLCASSFLAGVVNEQFFGPGTRLTVL.

This clonotype was detected many times. The rearrangement uses TRBV20-1 and TRBJ1-5, with D possibly TRBD1 on 5 matching bases. Deletions cut 5 bases from V and 1 base from J, with 21 bases between. Germline V gene data show CDR1 as DFQATT and CDR2 as SNEGSKA (reference sequence). This CDR3 region has 17 residues. CDR3 bases: TGCAGTGCTCGAAGGGTGTCCGGGGGTGGGAGCAATCAGCCCCAGCATTTT. It encodes CSARRVSGGGSNQPQHF.

This clonotype was seen more than once but under ten times. This sequence joins TRBV19 and TRBJ1-2; D gene unclear. Between the trimmed V and J ends, which lost 10 bases and 3 bases, there was a span of 15 bases. Germline lookup yields CDR1 LNHDA and CDR2 SQIVND (reference sequence). The CDR3 has 13 amino acids. The CDR3 here is CATSRTKDYGYTF. The CDR3 region has the DNA TGTGCCACCTCAAGGACGAAGGACTATGGCTACACCTTC.

This clonotype was recorded many times. The chain couples TRBV13 to TRBJ1-6; tentatively, D is TRBD1 (5 bases). CDR1 PRHDT and CDR2 FYEKMQ come from the germline V gene (reference sequence). This CDR3 has 14 amino acids. Trimming cost V 6 bases and J 5 bases, with 11 bases left between them. In nucleotides, the CDR3 is TGTGCCAGCAGGTTCGGGACGGATAATTCACCCCTCCACTTT. It specifies CASRFGTDNSPLHF.

This clonotype occurred many times. The CDR3, as DNA: TGTGCCTGGAGTAAACAGGGACTGGGAACCTTC. Translation: CAWSKQGLGTF. The chain combines TRBV30 with TRBJ1-2; D is perhaps TRBD1 (6 bases). The germline V and J ends were trimmed by 2 bases and 14 bases, with 15 bases remaining between them. CDR1 is GTSNPN, CDR2 SVGIG, per germline (reference sequence). This CDR3 is built from 11 residues.

The chain has TRBV4-1 and TRBJ1-2; no reliable D call. V was trimmed by 2 bases and J by 2 bases, leaving 6 bases between them. Germline assignment: CDR1 MGHRA and CDR2 YSYEKL. This CDR3 region has 13 residues. CDR3 nucleotides: TGCGCCAGCAGCCAACAGGAGAACTATGGCTACACCTTC. Protein product: CASSQQENYGYTF.

This rearrangement joins TRBV29-1 to TRBJ2-7; unclear D gene. The CDR3 consists of 11 residues. Per germline, CDR1 SQVTM and CDR2 ANQGSEA. Trimming shortened V by 4 bases and J by 3 bases, and 7 bases separated the two germline ends. The CDR3 reads CSVVHLYEQYF. CDR3 DNA: TGCAGCGTTGTCCACCTCTACGAGCAGTACTTC.

The chain uses TRBV10-3 and TRBJ2-1; 7 bases are a match to TRBD2. Germline loops: CDR1 ENHRY, CDR2 SYGVKD. Trimming took 4 bases from V and 2 from J; bases not matched to a gene: 5. CDR3 length: 15 residues. In DNA form, the CDR3 reads TGTGCCATCAGTGCCCCTGCGGGAGCCTACAATGAGCAGTTCTTC. This translates into CAISAPAGAYNEQFF.

The gene calls are TRBV13 and TRBJ1-5, with TRBD1 matching 12 bases. Germline CDR1 and CDR2: PRHDT and FYEKMQ (reference sequence). V lost 5 bases to trimming and J lost 7 bases; unmatched junction nucleotides: 6. The CDR3 is 15 amino acids. The CDR3 DNA reads TGTGCCAGCAGCGCAGGGACAGGGGGCGGCCAGCCCCAGCATTTT. It encodes CASSAGTGGGQPQHF.

The rearrangement links TRBV5-5 to TRBJ2-2, with a weak D call TRBD2 (5 bases). Germline V CDR1 and CDR2: SGHKS, YYEKEE (reference sequence). The CDR3 consists of 15 residues. V lost 4 bases and J lost 1, with 11 bases in between. The CDR3 sequence: CASSPAGGNTGELFF. CDR3 nucleotides: TGTGCCAGCAGCCCCGCGGGCGGGAACACCGGGGAGCTGTTTTTT.

There are many counts of this clonotype. The CDR3 bases are TGTGCCAGCAGTTCAGGGGTTATCGGCAATCAGCCCCAGCATTTT. Translating it yields CASSSGVIGNQPQHF. V gene TRBV28 combines with J gene TRBJ1-5; perhaps TRBD1 as D (6 bases). The CDR3 extends over 15 amino acids. Germline V gene data show CDR1 as MDHEN and CDR2 as SYDVKM. The V end was cut by 4 bases, the J end by 2 bases, with 12 bases between. The full variable domain, completed using reference TRBV28 and TRBJ1-5, is DVKVTQSSRYLVKRTGEKVFLECVQDMDHENMFWYRQDPGLGLRLIYFSYDVKMKEKGDIPEGYSVSREKKERFSLILESASTNQTSMYLCASSSGVIGNQPQHFGDGTRLSIL.

This clonotype has a single count. Being one base from a much bigger clone, this may be a read error. V usage is TRBV2 and J usage is TRBJ1-1; a weak D match, TRBD1 (5 bases). Per germline, CDR1 SNHLY and CDR2 FYNNEI. This CDR3 is 15 amino acids long. The CDR3 bases are TGTGCCAGCAAAAGTTCAGCAGGGTCGAACATTGAAGCTTTCTTT. Translated, it gives CASKSSAGSNIEAFF.

This clonotype was observed at least ten times. The CDR3: CASSEYGGGQLNTEAFF. CDR3 bases: TGTGCCAGCAGTGAATATGGTGGTGGGCAGTTGAACACTGAAGCTTTCTTT. This chain joins TRBV6-1 and TRBJ1-1; D remains unclear. This CDR3 is built from 17 residues. Trimming took 2 bases from V and 0 from J, leaving 16 bases between them. From germline, CDR1 is MNHNS and CDR2 SASEGT.

This clonotype was observed many times. V is TRBV6-1 and J is TRBJ1-1, with D possibly matching TRBD1 (6 bases). Trimming took off 8 bases at V and 4 bases at J, with 20 bases between the two ends. The length of the CDR3 is 15 residues. CDR1 and CDR2 (germline): MNHNS, SASEGT. CDR3 DNA sequence: TGTGCCAGCGGGACGGGGGGGCTCAAGGTCACTGAAGCTTTCTTT. Its translation is CASGTGGLKVTEAFF.

This clonotype was detected a few times. The V gene is TRBV19, the J gene TRBJ2-7, with 13 bases lining up with TRBD2. Germline-derived CDR1 and CDR2 are LNHDA and SQIVND (reference sequence). V lost 6 bases to trimming and J lost 5 bases; unmatched junction nucleotides: 7. The CDR3 sequence is 15 residues long. CDR3 sequence (DNA): TGTGCCAGTAGATTGACTAGCGGGAGGTTCGACGAGCAGTACTTC. Its translation is CASRLTSGRFDEQYF. Full variable domain (rest looked up from reference TRBV19 and TRBJ2-7): DGGITQSPKYLFRKEGQNVTLSCEQNLNHDAMYWYRQDPGQGLRLIYYSQIVNDFQKGDIAEGYSVSREKKESFPLTVTSAQKNPTAFYLCASRLTSGRFDEQYFGPGTRLTVT.

This chain connects TRBV29-1 to TRBJ2-4, with 10 bases identical to TRBD1. The CDR3 totals 17 residues. Germline V gene data show CDR1 as SQVTM and CDR2 as ANQGSEA. V lost 7 bases to trimming and J lost 0 bases; unmatched junction nucleotides: 12. The CDR3 is CSGSWDRGPLAKNIQYF. CDR3 coding DNA: TGCAGCGGTAGTTGGGACAGGGGTCCCTTAGCCAAAAACATTCAGTACTTC.

The sample holds a few counts of this clonotype. The rearrangement links TRBV30 to TRBJ1-1; D not resolved. Trimming shortened V by 4 bases and J by 5 bases, and 5 bases separated the two germline ends. The CDR3 contains 10 residues. Germline V gives CDR1 GTSNPN, CDR2 SVGIG (reference sequence). CDR3: CAWIHTEAFF. CDR3 bases: TGTGCCTGGATTCATACTGAAGCTTTCTTT.

As to this clonotype: Without the conserved terminal phenylalanine or tryptophan, this CDR3 likely stems from a read error. V usage is TRBV28 and J usage is TRBJ2-7, with 9 bases fitting TRBD2. This CDR3 is 15 amino acids long. V dropped 3 bases and J dropped 2; count of bases not matched to a gene: 5. Germline CDR1 and CDR2: MDHEN and SYDVKM. Written as DNA, the CDR3 is TGTGCCAGCAGTTTTCGGGCTAGCGGGACCTACGAGCAGTACTCC. The encoded protein is CASSFRASGTYEQYS.

The table lists this clonotype with many counts. The rearrangement joins TRBV25-1 to TRBJ1-2, with no clear D. There are 13 residues in the CDR3. Per the germline V gene, CDR1 is MGHDK and CDR2 is SYGVNS. V lost 2 bases to trimming and J lost 3 bases, with 7 bases between them. CDR3 DNA sequence: TGTGCCAGCAGTGAACATCTCGACTATGGCTACACCTTC. The encoded protein is CASSEHLDYGYTF.

This clonotype was observed a handful of times. The rearrangement links TRBV5-1 to TRBJ2-3; TRBD2 matches at 8 bases. The CDR3 is 15 residues long. Germline lookup yields CDR1 SGHRS and CDR2 YFSETQ. V shed 0 bases, J shed 1 base, and the junction held 1 base outside the gene matches. The CDR3 DNA follows: TGCGCCAGCAGCTTGGACGGGGGGGGCACAGATACGCAGTATTTT. Protein: CASSLDGGGTDTQYF.

This clonotype was seen only a few times. The chain has TRBV6-1 and TRBJ2-5; 7 positions agree with TRBD2. The CDR3 contains 20 residues. Germline loops: CDR1 MNHNS, CDR2 SASEGT. Unmatched junction bases numbered 21, after V lost 3 bases and J lost 2 bases. The CDR3 here is CASSETGLKMTEWLQETQYF. CDR3 DNA: TGTGCCAGCAGTGAGACGGGACTAAAAATGACCGAGTGGTTACAAGAGACCCAGTACTTC.

V and J are TRBV29-1 and TRBJ2-7, with TRBD2 matching 10 bases. This CDR3 comprises 16 residues. V trimming: 6 bases; J trimming: 5 bases; junction bases outside the gene matches: 16. Germline loops: CDR1 SQVTM, CDR2 ANQGSEA. DNA for the CDR3: TGCAGCGTCTCAGGGGGCGCTAGCGGGAGATTCAACGAGCAGTACTTC. Protein product: CSVSGGASGRFNEQYF.

This chain links TRBV4-1 with TRBJ1-1, with TRBD1 identical over 8 bases. This CDR3 spans 18 amino acids. From germline, CDR1 is MGHRA and CDR2 YSYEKL. Trimming removed 2 bases from V and 0 bases from J; junction bases left unmatched: 11. The CDR3 DNA follows: TGCGCCAGCAGCCAACTTGCGACAGGGGTTACCATGAACACTGAAGCTTTCTTT. It is translated as CASSQLATGVTMNTEAFF.

This clonotype was observed many times. The J gene is TRBJ2-6, the V gene TRBV2; 10 bases are a match to TRBD1. Per germline, CDR1 SNHLY and CDR2 FYNNEI. Germline trimming cut 9 bases from V and 0 bases from J; bases unmatched to any gene: 5. The CDR3 contains 16 residues. As DNA, the CDR3 is TGTGCCAGTACCGGGACAGGGGTCTCTGGGGCCAACGTCCTGACTTTC. Its protein is CASTGTGVSGANVLTF.